Following are 17 T cell receptor beta chains from one sample sequenced in a study of blood T cell repertoires in COVID-19. Assay: immunoSEQ multiplex PCR; the TCRdb copy retains only in-frame clones and omits some. The sample has some 200,000 clones, more than 75% seen once; the top ten hold about 6.3%. The sample taken for sequencing was peripheral blood. The source of these receptors is a man in his forties with active or convalescent COVID-19.

The CDR3: CASSPTGNYGYTF. CDR3 DNA: TGTGCCAGCTCTCCGACAGGGAACTATGGCTACACCTTC. V and J are TRBV18 and TRBJ1-2; TRBD1 matches 7 bases. This CDR3 region has 13 residues. V was clipped by 6 bases and J by 2 bases; unmatched bases: 3. Germline assignment: CDR1 KGHSH and CDR2 LQKENI.

This chain links TRBV5-5 with TRBJ1-4; possibly TRBD1 for D (5 bases). V shed 1 base and J shed 8 bases, with 21 bases lying between them. CDR3 size: 17 residues. Germline CDR1 SGHKS, CDR2 YYEKEE (reference sequence). The CDR3 loop reads CASSLTLTATLGEKLFF. Written as DNA, the CDR3 is TGTGCCAGCAGCTTGACACTGACAGCTACCCTTGGGGAAAAACTGTTTTTT. The variable domain in full, completed from reference TRBV5-5 and TRBJ1-4, reads DAGVTQSPTHLIKTRGQQVTLRCSPISGHKSVSWYQQVLGQGPQFIFQYYEKEERGRGNFPDRFSARQFPNYSSELNVNALLLGDSALYLCASSLTLTATLGEKLFFGSGTQLSVL.

The chain recombines TRBV30 with TRBJ2-1; D is possibly TRBD1 (6 bases). This CDR3 comprises 12 residues. Trimming removed 2 bases from V and 7 bases from J, with 9 bases in between. CDR1 and CDR2 (germline): GTSNPN, SVGIG (reference sequence). The CDR3 is CAWSPRGNEQFF. The CDR3 region has the DNA TGTGCCTGGAGTCCCAGGGGAAATGAGCAGTTCTTC.

This clone showed up just once. The chain employs TRBV2 and TRBJ2-2; D may be TRBD2 (5 bases). The CDR3 contains 17 residues. V lost 2 bases, J lost 0 bases, and 13 bases lay in between. Germline CDR1 is SNHLY and CDR2 is FYNNEI. CDR3 amino acids: CASSEFPPGTNTGELFF. In DNA form, the CDR3 reads TGTGCCAGCAGTGAATTTCCCCCGGGGACGAACACCGGGGAGCTGTTTTTT.

This chain connects TRBV6-6 to TRBJ1-2, with no clear D. The CDR3 is made up of 13 amino acids. Trimming stripped 1 base from V and 5 bases from J, with 8 bases between. Germline lookup yields CDR1 MNHNY and CDR2 SVGAGI (reference sequence). The CDR3 sequence is CASSYWQAYGYTF. In DNA form, the CDR3 reads TGTGCCAGCAGTTACTGGCAAGCGTATGGCTACACCTTC.

The chain couples TRBV18 to TRBJ1-1, with 9 bases lining up with TRBD1. The CDR3 length is 14 residues. Trimming removed 4 bases from V and 5 bases from J; junction bases left unmatched: 5. The germline V gene has CDR1 KGHSH and CDR2 LQKENI. This CDR3 reads CASSRGQGGTEAFF. CDR3 nucleotide sequence: TGTGCCAGCTCACGGGGACAGGGCGGGACTGAAGCTTTCTTT. The full variable domain, rest sourced from reference TRBV18 and TRBJ1-1, is NAGVMQNPRHLVRRRGQEARLRCSPMKGHSHVYWYRQLPEEGLKFMVYLQKENIIDESGMPKERFSAEFPKEGPSILRIQQVVRGDSAAYFCASSRGQGGTEAFFGQGTRLTVV.

CDR3 protein: CASSWGRNTEAFF. Written as DNA, the CDR3 is TGTGCCAGCAGTTGGGGCAGGAACACTGAAGCTTTCTTT. The genes are TRBV12-3 or TRBV12-4 and TRBJ1-1; perhaps TRBD1 as D (5 bases). V lost 4 bases and J 1 base, leaving 7 bases between the germline ends. The CDR3 sequence is 13 residues long.

A remark on this clone: This sample includes further DNA sequences coding for the same CDR3. The gene calls are TRBV7-3 and TRBJ2-2; 8 nucleotides match TRBD1. V shed 5 bases and J 5 bases; nucleotides not matched to a gene: 1. CDR1 and CDR2 from the germline V gene are SGHTA and FQGTGA. The length of the CDR3 is 13 residues. Written as DNA, the CDR3 is TGTGCCAGCAGCCAGGGGGCGACCGGGGAGCTGTTTTTT. Its protein is CASSQGATGELFF.

V usage is TRBV6-5 and J usage is TRBJ1-1; TRBD1 is a possible D gene (6 bases). This CDR3 has 14 residues. V gave up 6 bases and J gave up 4 bases, with 15 bases separating them. Germline CDR1 MNHEY, CDR2 SVGAGI. CDR3 DNA: TGTGCCAGCAGATTCAACAGGGATAGCACTGAAGCTTTCTTT. It yields the protein CASRFNRDSTEAFF.

V is TRBV5-1 and J is TRBJ1-1; 8 bases fit TRBD1. Per germline, CDR1 SGHRS and CDR2 YFSETQ. V lost 4 bases and J lost 5; bases outside the gene matches: 10. CDR3 length: 15 residues. CDR3 coding DNA: TGCGCCAGCAGCCGGGGACAGGCCCAGGGTACTGAAGCTTTCTTT. This encodes CASSRGQAQGTEAFF.

This rearrangement joins TRBV19 to TRBJ2-1; D remains ambiguous. The CDR3 runs to 12 residues. Trimming stripped 5 bases from V and 3 bases from J, with 5 bases between. Germline assignment: CDR1 LNHDA and CDR2 SQIVND (reference sequence). CDR3 in amino acids: CASSHSYNEQFF. In nucleotides, the CDR3 is TGTGCCAGTAGTCACAGCTACAATGAGCAGTTCTTC.

Here the CDR3 reads CASSISGTWVFNEQFF. CDR3 in DNA: TGTGCCAGCAGTATCTCCGGGACATGGGTGTTCAATGAGCAGTTCTTC. The chain combines TRBV27 with TRBJ2-1; TRBD1 might be the D (6 bases). The CDR3 loop spans 16 amino acids. Between the trimmed V and J ends, which lost 5 bases and 6 bases, there was a span of 20 bases. CDR1 is MNHEY and CDR2 is SMNVEV in the germline V gene (reference sequence).

This clone has only a few counts. The rearrangement uses TRBV5-1 and TRBJ1-1; D gene uncertain. Trimming took 0 bases from V and 5 from J, leaving 11 bases between them. This CDR3 has 14 residues. Germline CDR1 SGHRS, CDR2 YFSETQ. CDR3 sequence (DNA): TGCGCCAGCAGCTTGGCTCCGGGGAATACTGAAGCTTTCTTT. It specifies CASSLAPGNTEAFF.

The chain is built from TRBV11-2 and TRBJ1-4; 9 bases map to TRBD1. The junction had 5 bases not matched to a gene; V was cut back by 5 bases and J by 4 bases. Germline loops: CDR1 SGHAT, CDR2 FQNNGV. The CDR3 spans 15 residues. The CDR3 coding sequence is TGTGCCAGCAGCCCGCCGACAGGGGGTAATGAAAAACTGTTTTTT. It yields the protein CASSPPTGGNEKLFF.

The chain employs TRBV9 and TRBJ2-3; 8 nucleotides match TRBD1. V was clipped by 3 bases and J by 6 bases; unmatched bases: 3. The CDR3 consists of 13 residues. Germline V gene sequence: CDR1 SGDLS, CDR2 YYNGEE. CDR3 protein: CASSAQGADTQYF. The CDR3, as DNA: TGTGCCAGCAGCGCGCAGGGGGCGGATACGCAGTATTTT.

The rearrangement links TRBV19 to TRBJ2-1, with a possible D match to TRBD2 (6 bases). The V end lost 0 bases, the J end lost 9 bases, and 21 bases lay between the germline ends. Germline CDR1 LNHDA, CDR2 SQIVND (reference sequence). This CDR3 comprises 17 residues. CDR3 sequence: CASSIDRRSATGGEQFF. In DNA, the CDR3 is TGTGCCAGTAGTATAGATCGTCGGAGCGCGACCGGGGGTGAGCAGTTCTTC.

This clone was observed many times. The chain recombines TRBV7-2 with TRBJ2-7, with 12 bases aligning to TRBD2. V dropped 0 bases and J dropped 0; count of bases not matched to a gene: 3. Germline V lookup: CDR1 SGHTA, CDR2 FQGNSA. This CDR3 comprises 17 residues. The CDR3 bases are TGTGCCAGCAGCTTAGCTAGGACTAGCGGGGTCTCCTACGAGCAGTACTTC. This sequence encodes CASSLARTSGVSYEQYF. Based on the CDR3 plus reference TRBV7-2 and TRBJ2-7, the full variable domain is GAGVSQSPSNKVTEKGKDVELRCDPISGHTALYWYRQSLGQGLEFLIYFQGNSAPDKSGLPSDRFSAERTGGSVSTLTIQRTQQEDSAVYLCASSLARTSGVSYEQYFGPGTRLTVT.